The sequence of this TCR beta chain was determined in a study of CD4 T cells in relation to SARS-CoV-2 and coronaviruses. At the level of the study: TCR beta CDR3s were sequenced after roughly 10-day antigen culture of PBMCs. Negative control cultures got HIV-1 Nef peptides or no peptide.

The data were produced by immunoSEQ multiplex PCR, yet TCRdb's version contains in-frame clones alone and is incomplete. This table holds around 15,000 clones, roughly 80% found once. Note on this clone: Its antigen is still unknown.

Before the COVID-19 pandemic, during about 2011-2019, CD4+ T cells were taken from unexposed donors. CD4+ T cells were isolated from the cells after about nine days of culture. CDR3 length: 15 amino acids. Trimming removed 1 base from V and 1 base from J, with 7 bases in between. Germline V lookup: CDR1 SEHNR, CDR2 FQNEAQ (reference sequence). The sequence was obtained from a human donor in good health. What was sequenced was CD4+ T cells from PBMCs, cultured in vitro. The chain couples TRBV7-9 to TRBJ2-2, with D tentatively TRBD1 (5 bases). CDR3 sequence reads: CASSLGGGNTGELFF. CDR3 bases: TGTGCCAGCAGCTTAGGGGGCGGGAACACCGGGGAGCTGTTTTTT.